Presented here are 24 T cell receptor beta chains from one specimen sequenced in a study of beta chain features in type 1 diabetes. Reverse transcribing all isolated RNA meant expressed TCRB transcripts were sequenced. The repertoire was sequenced with immunoSEQ multiplex PCR; TCRdb's copy has only in-frame clones and lacks some. This sample has 130,000 to 150,000 clones, with 6.5% to 8.5% found just once. The sample was central memory CD4+ T cells from blood. The origin of the receptors is a woman aged 30 to 39 in good health.

This clone was recorded a few times. This chain uses TRBV2 with TRBJ2-5; 7 bases match TRBD2. This CDR3 region has 15 residues. Germline CDR1 and CDR2: SNHLY and FYNNEI. The ends lost 4 bases at V and 2 bases at J; junction bases unmatched: 7. CDR3 nucleotide sequence: TGTGCCAGCAGTGCGCAGGGACTACTACAAGAGACCCAGTACTTC. This gives the protein CASSAQGLLQETQYF.

This clone was observed a handful of times. The gene calls are TRBV29-1 and TRBJ2-1; D is uncertain. This CDR3 spans 13 amino acids. Germline CDR1 reads SQVTM; CDR2 reads ANQGSEA. V lost 2 bases, J lost 9 bases, and 14 bases lay in between. CDR3 amino acids: CSVEPSSSGEQFF. For the CDR3, the DNA is TGCAGCGTTGAACCCTCGTCGTCGGGTGAGCAGTTCTTC.

The CDR3 nucleotides read TGTGCCAGCAATGGAGCGGGAGTGTCCTACAATGAGCAGTTCTTC. This translates into CASNGAGVSYNEQFF. The genes are TRBV2 and TRBJ2-1; the match to TRBD2 covers 8 bases. Trimming took 7 bases from V and 1 from J; bases not matched to a gene: 6. Germline lookup yields CDR1 SNHLY and CDR2 FYNNEI. The CDR3 is 15 amino acids.

There are a few counts of this clone. V and J are TRBV6-5 and TRBJ2-1; 8 bases fit TRBD1. Trimming removed 5 bases from V and 7 bases from J; junction bases left unmatched: 4. Germline V gene lookup returns CDR1 MNHEY and CDR2 SVGAGI. The CDR3 has 13 residues. The CDR3 nucleotides read TGTGCCAGCAGTGACCGGGACAGGAATGAGCAGTTCTTC. Residues: CASSDRDRNEQFF.

V usage is TRBV7-2 and J usage is TRBJ2-7; 13 bases fit TRBD2. After removal of 3 bases from V and 2 bases from J, the junction contained 7 bases not matched to a gene. The CDR3 runs to 17 residues. Per the germline V gene, CDR1 is SGHTA and CDR2 is FQGNSA. As DNA, the CDR3 is TGTGCCAGCAGCTTGCTACTAGCGGGAGGGAGTCCCTACGAGCAGTACTTC. Translating gives CASSLLLAGGSPYEQYF.

The V gene is TRBV7-2, the J gene TRBJ1-1; D not resolved. The germline V and J ends were trimmed by 5 bases and 2 bases, with 9 bases remaining between them. Germline V gene data show CDR1 as SGHTA and CDR2 as FQGNSA. This CDR3 is built from 13 residues. CDR3 loop: CASSPAGNTEAFF. The CDR3 coding sequence is TGTGCCAGCAGCCCCGCAGGAAACACTGAAGCTTTCTTT.

The chain couples TRBV18 to TRBJ1-4; 8 nucleotides align to TRBD1. With V trimmed by 3 bases and J by 8 bases, 11 bases remained unmatched. The CDR3 is 16 amino acids. From germline, CDR1 is KGHSH and CDR2 LQKENI. CDR3 protein: CASSPGSQGVGEKLFF. CDR3 nucleotide sequence: TGTGCCAGCTCACCTGGGTCACAGGGGGTTGGCGAAAAACTGTTTTTT.

This clone came up a few times. This rearrangement joins TRBV28 to TRBJ2-7; D perhaps matches TRBD2 (6 bases). The CDR3 totals 15 residues. Germline CDR1 reads MDHEN; CDR2 reads SYDVKM. Trimming took off 7 bases at V and 5 bases at J, with 21 bases between the two ends. CDR3 in amino acids: CASNQPGTQKHEQYF. CDR3 nucleotide sequence: TGTGCCAGCAACCAACCCGGGACTCAAAAGCACGAGCAGTACTTC.

This clone has more than one count but fewer than ten. The genes are TRBV28 and TRBJ2-3; TRBD1 matches at 7 bases. From germline, CDR1 is MDHEN and CDR2 SYDVKM. J gave up 4 bases and V 4 bases, and 5 bases lay outside the gene matches. The CDR3 runs 14 residues. The chain's CDR3 is CASSSPGQSDTQYF. In DNA form, the CDR3 reads TGTGCCAGCAGTTCGCCGGGACAGTCAGATACGCAGTATTTT.

The chain has TRBV7-2 and TRBJ1-5, with TRBD1 as a possible D gene (5 bases). Germline V CDR1 and CDR2: SGHTA, FQGNSA. V lost 1 base to trimming and J lost 6 bases, with 10 bases between them. The CDR3 is made up of 14 amino acids. CDR3 amino acids: CASSLGQGTQPQHF. CDR3 in DNA: TGTGCCAGCAGCTTAGGTCAGGGCACTCAGCCCCAGCATTTT.

This clone was recorded a few times. This chain uses TRBV28 with TRBJ1-2, with D hard to call. Deletions cut 2 bases from V and 7 bases from J, with 14 bases between. This CDR3 spans 14 amino acids. CDR1 MDHEN and CDR2 SYDVKM come from the germline V gene. This chain's CDR3 is CASSLHLAGRGYTF. The CDR3 DNA reads as TGTGCCAGCAGTTTACATCTCGCGGGCCGTGGCTACACCTTC.

This clone was observed at least ten times. The chain employs TRBV27 and TRBJ2-1; 7 nucleotides line up with TRBD1. The CDR3 is made up of 14 amino acids. The V and J ends lost 5 bases and 9 bases, in that order; junction bases with no gene match: 10. Germline V gives CDR1 MNHEY, CDR2 SMNVEV (reference sequence). The chain's CDR3 is CASSRLTGAGEQFF. CDR3 DNA: TGTGCCAGCAGTAGACTCACAGGGGCAGGTGAGCAGTTCTTC.

This clone was seen many times. The genes are TRBV7-2 and TRBJ2-5; 7 bases match TRBD1. With 4 bases clipped from V and 3 bases from J, the junction kept 8 bases outside the gene matches. This CDR3 has 15 residues. CDR1 and CDR2 (germline): SGHTA, FQGNSA. The DNA for the CDR3 is TGTGCCAGCAGCTCCTACAGGGGCGGCGAAGAGACCCAGTACTTC. Translated, it gives CASSSYRGGEETQYF.

This clone was observed a few times. The chain combines TRBV7-2 with TRBJ2-7; unclear D gene. The ends were cut back, 0 bases at V and 0 bases at J, with 6 bases in the middle. There are 14 residues in the CDR3. The V gene's germline CDR1 is SGHTA and CDR2 FQGNSA. The CDR3 here is CASSLAHSSYEQYF. The CDR3 DNA is TGTGCCAGCAGCTTAGCCCACAGCTCCTACGAGCAGTACTTC.

The chain uses TRBV28 and TRBJ2-5; D is possibly TRBD1 (6 bases). The tail of the sequence fits TRBJ2-7 better, so the J call may be wrong. CDR1 is MDHEN and CDR2 is SYDVKM in the germline V gene. The CDR3 has 17 amino acids. The CDR3 spells CASSSKGRGQLSYEQYF. The CDR3 bases are TGTGCCAGCAGCTCAAAGGGGCGTGGACAGCTTTCCTACGAGCAGTACTTC.

The chain joins TRBV2 to TRBJ1-2; D unresolved. V was trimmed by 1 base and J by 4 bases, leaving 13 bases between them. The CDR3 totals 15 residues. Germline values: CDR1 SNHLY, CDR2 FYNNEI. For the CDR3, the DNA is TGTGCCAGCAGTGAAGTAGCGCCGGCGGTCTATGGCTACACCTTC. This gives the protein CASSEVAPAVYGYTF.

The rearrangement links TRBV19 to TRBJ1-5; 7 nucleotides match TRBD1. The CDR3 length is 13 residues. Germline V CDR1 and CDR2: LNHDA, SQIVND (reference sequence). Germline trimming cut 10 bases from V and 4 bases from J; bases unmatched to any gene: 7. The CDR3 DNA reads as TGTGCCATCGCGGACAGGCCAAATCAGCCCCAGCATTTT. This codes for CAIADRPNQPQHF.

This clone was found a few times. J is TRBJ1-5 and V is TRBV10-3; D perhaps matches TRBD1 (5 bases). With 5 bases removed from V and 7 bases from J, the gap between germline ends came to 18 bases. This CDR3 region has 15 residues. Germline V gene lookup returns CDR1 ENHRY and CDR2 SYGVKD. The CDR3 sequence is CAISQGLQDGQPQHF. CDR3 nucleotides: TGTGCCATCAGTCAAGGGTTACAGGATGGCCAGCCCCAGCATTTT.

A few counts support this clone. V usage is TRBV11-2 and J usage is TRBJ2-3; 7 bases match TRBD1. Germline CDR1 and CDR2: SGHAT and FQNNGV. The junction had 12 bases not matched to a gene; V was cut back by 0 bases and J by 6 bases. This CDR3 is built from 17 residues. Here the CDR3 reads CASSLDGTVDVGDTQYF. CDR3 DNA sequence: TGTGCCAGCAGCTTAGATGGGACAGTGGATGTGGGGGATACGCAGTATTTT.

The rearrangement joins TRBV19 to TRBJ2-2, with a tentative D call TRBD2 (5 bases). This CDR3 has 13 residues. The V end lost 2 bases, the J end lost 6 bases, and 7 bases lay between the germline ends. From germline, CDR1 is LNHDA and CDR2 SQIVND (reference sequence). CDR3 sequence (DNA): TGTGCCAGTAGTATATGGGAGTCCGGGGAGCTGTTTTTT. This codes for CASSIWESGELFF.

This clone was recorded a few times. The rearrangement uses TRBV28 and TRBJ2-1, with 7 bases that match TRBD1. CDR3 length: 15 residues. CDR1 MDHEN and CDR2 SYDVKM come from the germline V gene. The junction had 12 bases not matched to a gene; V was cut back by 5 bases and J by 8 bases. The CDR3 bases are TGTGCCAGCAGTCTCCCCCTGAGACAGGGCGATGAGCAGTTCTTC. Protein product: CASSLPLRQGDEQFF.

This chain uses TRBV19 with TRBJ2-6; the match to TRBD2 covers 11 bases. CDR1 is LNHDA, CDR2 SQIVND, per germline (reference sequence). The CDR3 spans 17 residues. The V segment lost 7 bases and the J segment 0 bases; nucleotides outside the gene matches: 5. The CDR3 nucleotides read TGTGCCAGTACTAGACTAGCGGGACCCTCTGGGGCCAACGTCCTGACTTTC. It codes for CASTRLAGPSGANVLTF.

This clone has at least ten counts. The chain uses TRBV28 and TRBJ2-6, with TRBD2 matching 14 bases. Unmatched junction bases numbered 3, after V lost 6 bases and J lost 2 bases. Germline-derived CDR1 and CDR2 are MDHEN and SYDVKM. The CDR3 sequence is 17 residues long. CDR3 amino acids: CASRKTSGRAGANVLTF. As DNA, the CDR3 is TGTGCCAGCAGGAAGACTAGCGGGAGGGCTGGGGCCAACGTCCTGACTTTC.

The table lists this clone with a few counts. The chain joins TRBV10-3 to TRBJ1-3; D unclear. The CDR3 contains 13 residues. The germline gives CDR1 ENHRY, CDR2 SYGVKD. V gave up 6 bases and J gave up 0 bases, with 6 bases separating them. CDR3 residues: CAIRPSSGNTIYF. The DNA for the CDR3 is TGTGCCATCAGACCCAGCTCTGGAAACACCATATATTTT.